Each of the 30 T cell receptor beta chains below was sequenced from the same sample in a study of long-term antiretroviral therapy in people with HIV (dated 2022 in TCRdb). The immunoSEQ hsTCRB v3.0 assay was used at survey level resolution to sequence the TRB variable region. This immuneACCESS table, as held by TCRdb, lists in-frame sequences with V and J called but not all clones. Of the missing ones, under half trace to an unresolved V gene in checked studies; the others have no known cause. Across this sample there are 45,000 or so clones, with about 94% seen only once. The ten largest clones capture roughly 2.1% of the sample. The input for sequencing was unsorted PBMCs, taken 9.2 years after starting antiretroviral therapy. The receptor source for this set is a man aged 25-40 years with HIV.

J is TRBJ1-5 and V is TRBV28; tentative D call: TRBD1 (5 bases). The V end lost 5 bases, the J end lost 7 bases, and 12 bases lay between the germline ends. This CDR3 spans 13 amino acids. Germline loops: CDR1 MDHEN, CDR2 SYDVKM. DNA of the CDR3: TGTGCCAGCAGTAGGGCAGGGCCCCAGCCCCAGCATTTT. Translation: CASSRAGPQPQHF.

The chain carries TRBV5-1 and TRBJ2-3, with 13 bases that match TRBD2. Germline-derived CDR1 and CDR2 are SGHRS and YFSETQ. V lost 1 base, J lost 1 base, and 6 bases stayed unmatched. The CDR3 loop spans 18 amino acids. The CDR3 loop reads CASSLTSGGDWGTDTQYF. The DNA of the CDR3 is TGCGCCAGCAGCTTGACTAGCGGGGGGGATTGGGGCACAGATACGCAGTATTTT.

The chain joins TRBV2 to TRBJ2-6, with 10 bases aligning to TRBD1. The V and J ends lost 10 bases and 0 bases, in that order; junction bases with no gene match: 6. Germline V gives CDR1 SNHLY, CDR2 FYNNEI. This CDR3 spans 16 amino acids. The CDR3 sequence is CATGTGVFSGANVLTF. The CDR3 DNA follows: TGTGCCACCGGGACAGGGGTATTCTCTGGGGCCAACGTCCTGACTTTC.

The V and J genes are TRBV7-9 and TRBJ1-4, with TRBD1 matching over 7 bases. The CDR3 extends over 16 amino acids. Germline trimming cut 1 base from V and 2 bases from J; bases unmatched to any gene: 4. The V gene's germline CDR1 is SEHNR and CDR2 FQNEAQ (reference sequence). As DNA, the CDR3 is TGTGCCAGCAGCTTAGGAACAGGGGCCACTAATGAAAAACTGTTTTTT. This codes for CASSLGTGATNEKLFF.

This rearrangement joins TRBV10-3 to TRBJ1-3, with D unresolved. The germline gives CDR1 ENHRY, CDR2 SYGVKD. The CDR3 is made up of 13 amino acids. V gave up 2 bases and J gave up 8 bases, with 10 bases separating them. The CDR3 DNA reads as TGTGCCATCAGTGAGCCTGGGGTGCACACCATATATTTT. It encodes CAISEPGVHTIYF.

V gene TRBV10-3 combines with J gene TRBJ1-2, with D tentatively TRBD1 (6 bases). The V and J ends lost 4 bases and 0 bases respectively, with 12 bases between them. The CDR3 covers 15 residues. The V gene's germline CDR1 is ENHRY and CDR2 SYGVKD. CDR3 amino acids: CAISGGQIANYGYTF. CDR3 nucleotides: TGTGCCATCAGTGGGGGACAAATAGCTAACTATGGCTACACCTTC.

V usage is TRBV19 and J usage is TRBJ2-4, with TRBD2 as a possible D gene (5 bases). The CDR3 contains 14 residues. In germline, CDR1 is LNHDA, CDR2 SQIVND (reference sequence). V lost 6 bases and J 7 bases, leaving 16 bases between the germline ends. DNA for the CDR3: TGTGCCAGTAGCCCCTTGAGGGTGATTAACATTCAGTACTTC. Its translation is CASSPLRVINIQYF.

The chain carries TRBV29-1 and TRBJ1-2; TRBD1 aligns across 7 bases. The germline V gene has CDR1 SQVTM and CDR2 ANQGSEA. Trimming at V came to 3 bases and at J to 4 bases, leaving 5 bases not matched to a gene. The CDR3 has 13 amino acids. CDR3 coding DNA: TGCAGCGTTGATGTTCAGGGGGGCTATGGCTACACCTTC. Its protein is CSVDVQGGYGYTF.

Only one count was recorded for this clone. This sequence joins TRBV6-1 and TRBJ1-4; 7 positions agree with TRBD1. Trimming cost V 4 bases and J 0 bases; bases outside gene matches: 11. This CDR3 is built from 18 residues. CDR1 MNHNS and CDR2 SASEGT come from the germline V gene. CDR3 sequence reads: CASSGKTGTASTNEKLFF. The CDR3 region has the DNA TGTGCCAGCAGTGGTAAAACCGGGACAGCGTCAACTAATGAAAAACTGTTTTTT.

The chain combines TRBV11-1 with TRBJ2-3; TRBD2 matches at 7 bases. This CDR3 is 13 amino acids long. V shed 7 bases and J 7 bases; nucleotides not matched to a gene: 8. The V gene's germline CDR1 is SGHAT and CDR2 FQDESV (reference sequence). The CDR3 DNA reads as TGTGCCAGCAAGTCCCCAGCGGGATATACGCAGTATTTT. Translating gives CASKSPAGYTQYF.

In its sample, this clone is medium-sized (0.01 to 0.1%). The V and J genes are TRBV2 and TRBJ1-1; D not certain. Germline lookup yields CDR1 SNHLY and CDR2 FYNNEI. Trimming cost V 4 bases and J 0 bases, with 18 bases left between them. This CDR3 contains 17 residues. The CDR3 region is CASSGTLGQTMNTEAFF. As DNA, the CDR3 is TGTGCCAGCAGTGGGACCTTAGGGCAAACCATGAACACTGAAGCTTTCTTT.

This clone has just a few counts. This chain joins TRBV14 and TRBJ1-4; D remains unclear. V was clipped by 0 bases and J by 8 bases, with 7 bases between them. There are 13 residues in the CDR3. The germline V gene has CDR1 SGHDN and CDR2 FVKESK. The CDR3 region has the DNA TGTGCCAGCAGCCAAGAACGTCTCGAAAAACTGTTTTTT. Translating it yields CASSQERLEKLFF.

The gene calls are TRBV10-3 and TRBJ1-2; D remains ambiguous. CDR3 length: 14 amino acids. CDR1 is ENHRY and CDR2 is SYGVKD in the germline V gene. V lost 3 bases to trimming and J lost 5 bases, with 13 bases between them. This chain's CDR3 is CAISDRPELYGYTF. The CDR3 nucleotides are TGTGCCATCAGTGACAGGCCTGAACTATATGGCTACACCTTC.

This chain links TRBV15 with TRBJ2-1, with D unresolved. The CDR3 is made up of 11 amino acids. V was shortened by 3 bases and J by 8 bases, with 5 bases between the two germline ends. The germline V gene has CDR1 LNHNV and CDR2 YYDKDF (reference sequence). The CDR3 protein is CATSRGYEQFF. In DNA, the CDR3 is TGTGCCACCAGCAGGGGCTATGAGCAGTTCTTC.

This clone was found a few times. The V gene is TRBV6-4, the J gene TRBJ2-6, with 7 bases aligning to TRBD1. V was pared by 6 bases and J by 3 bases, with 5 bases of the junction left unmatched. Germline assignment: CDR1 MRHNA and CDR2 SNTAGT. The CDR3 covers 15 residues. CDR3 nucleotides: TGTGCCAGCAGCGACAGGGCGGATGGGGCCAACGTCCTGACTTTC. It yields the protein CASSDRADGANVLTF.

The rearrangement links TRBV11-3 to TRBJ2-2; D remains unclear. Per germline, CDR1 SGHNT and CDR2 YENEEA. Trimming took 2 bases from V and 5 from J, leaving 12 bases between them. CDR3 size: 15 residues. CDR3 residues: CASSLSGLQTGELFF. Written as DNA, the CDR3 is TGTGCCAGCAGCTTATCCGGGCTCCAGACCGGGGAGCTGTTTTTT. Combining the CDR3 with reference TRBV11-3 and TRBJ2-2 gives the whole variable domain EAGVVQSPRYKIIEKKQPVAFWCNPISGHNTLYWYLQNLGQGPELLIRYENEEAVDDSQLPKDRFSAERLKGVDSTLKIQPAELGDSAVYLCASSLSGLQTGELFFGEGSRLTVL.

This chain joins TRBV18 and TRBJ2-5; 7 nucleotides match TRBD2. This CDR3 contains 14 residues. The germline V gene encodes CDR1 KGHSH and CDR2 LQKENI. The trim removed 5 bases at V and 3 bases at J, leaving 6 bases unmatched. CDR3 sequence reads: CASSIGLGEETQYF. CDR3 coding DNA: TGTGCCAGCTCAATTGGACTAGGAGAAGAGACCCAGTACTTC.

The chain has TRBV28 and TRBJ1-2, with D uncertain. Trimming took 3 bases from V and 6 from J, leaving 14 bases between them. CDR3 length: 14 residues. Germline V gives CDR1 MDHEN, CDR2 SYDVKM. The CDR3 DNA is TGTGCCAGCAGTTTGGACCCTACAGAGGATGGCTACACCTTC. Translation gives CASSLDPTEDGYTF.

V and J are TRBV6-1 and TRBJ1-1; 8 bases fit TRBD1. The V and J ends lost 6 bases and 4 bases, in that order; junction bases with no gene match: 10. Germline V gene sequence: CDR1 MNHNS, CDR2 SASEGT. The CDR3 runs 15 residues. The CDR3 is CASRFSQGASTEAFF. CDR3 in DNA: TGTGCCAGCAGATTCTCCCAGGGGGCCTCCACTGAAGCTTTCTTT.

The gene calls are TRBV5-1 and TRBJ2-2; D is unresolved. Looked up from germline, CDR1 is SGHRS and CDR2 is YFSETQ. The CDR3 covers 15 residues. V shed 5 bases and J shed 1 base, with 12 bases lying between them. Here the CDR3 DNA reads TGCGCCAGCAGTGGGATGACGGGGAACACCGGGGAGCTGTTTTTT. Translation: CASSGMTGNTGELFF.

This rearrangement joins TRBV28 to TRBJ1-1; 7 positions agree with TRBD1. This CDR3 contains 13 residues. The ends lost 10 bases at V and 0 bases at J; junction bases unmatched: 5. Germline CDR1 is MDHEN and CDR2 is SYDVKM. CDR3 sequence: CANRQGLNTEAFF. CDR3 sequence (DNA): TGTGCCAATAGACAGGGTTTGAACACTGAAGCTTTCTTT.

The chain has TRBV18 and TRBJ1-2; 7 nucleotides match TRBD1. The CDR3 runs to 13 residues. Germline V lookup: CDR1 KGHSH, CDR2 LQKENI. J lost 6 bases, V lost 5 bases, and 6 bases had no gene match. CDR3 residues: CASSRGDSDGYTF. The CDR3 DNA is TGTGCCAGCTCAAGAGGGGACAGTGATGGCTACACCTTC.

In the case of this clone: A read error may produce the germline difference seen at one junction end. This chain's CDR3 is CASSLGGANVLTF. CDR3 nucleotides: TGTGCTAGCAGCTTGGGTGGGGCCAACGTCCTGACTTTC. The chain combines TRBV7-7 with TRBJ2-6; D gene unclear. This CDR3 has 13 amino acids. CDR1 SSHAT and CDR2 FNYEAQ come from the germline V gene (reference sequence).

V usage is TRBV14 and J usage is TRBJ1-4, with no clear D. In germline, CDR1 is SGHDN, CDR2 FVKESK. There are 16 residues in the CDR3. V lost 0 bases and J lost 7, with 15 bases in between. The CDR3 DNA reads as TGTGCCAGCAGCCAAGAGCGCGGACCCTTGGGTGAAAAACTGTTTTTT. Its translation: CASSQERGPLGEKLFF.

The CDR3 bases are TGCGCCAGCAGCGTTTCTCGACAGGCTCCCACAGATACGCAGTATTTT. Translation gives CASSVSRQAPTDTQYF. The genes are TRBV5-1 and TRBJ2-3; D possibly corresponds to TRBD1 (6 bases). This CDR3 has 16 residues. V dropped 4 bases and J dropped 2 bases, with 17 bases sitting between them. Germline V gives CDR1 SGHRS, CDR2 YFSETQ.

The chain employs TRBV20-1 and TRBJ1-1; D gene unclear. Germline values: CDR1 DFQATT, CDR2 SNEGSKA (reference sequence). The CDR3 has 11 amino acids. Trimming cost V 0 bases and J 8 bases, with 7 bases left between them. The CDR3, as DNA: TGCAGTGCTAGAGAGCGGGAAGAAGCTTTCTTT. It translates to CSAREREEAFF.

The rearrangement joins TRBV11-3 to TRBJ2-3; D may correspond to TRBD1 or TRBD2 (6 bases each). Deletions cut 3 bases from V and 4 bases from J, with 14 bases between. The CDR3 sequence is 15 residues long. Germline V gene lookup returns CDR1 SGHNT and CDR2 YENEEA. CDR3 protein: CASSLEGGHSDTQYF. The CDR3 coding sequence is TGTGCCAGCAGCTTGGAGGGGGGCCATTCAGATACGCAGTATTTT.

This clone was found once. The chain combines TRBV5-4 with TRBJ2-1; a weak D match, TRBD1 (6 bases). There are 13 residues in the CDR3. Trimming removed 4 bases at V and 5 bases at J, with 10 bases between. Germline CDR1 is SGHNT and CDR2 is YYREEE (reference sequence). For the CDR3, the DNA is TGTGCCAGCAGCGGGGGCCCTAACAATGAGCAGTTCTTC. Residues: CASSGGPNNEQFF. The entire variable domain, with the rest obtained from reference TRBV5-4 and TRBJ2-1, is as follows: ETGVTQSPTHLIKTRGQQVTLRCSSQSGHNTVSWYQQALGQGPQFIFQYYREEENGRGNFPPRFSGLQFPNYSSELNVNALELDDSALYLCASSGGPNNEQFFGPGTRLTVL.

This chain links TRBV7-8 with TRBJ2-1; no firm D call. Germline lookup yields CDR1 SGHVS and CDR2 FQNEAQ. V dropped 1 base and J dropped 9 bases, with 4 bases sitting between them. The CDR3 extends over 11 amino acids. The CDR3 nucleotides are TGTGCCAGCAGCTTAGGTGTTGAGCAGTTCTTC. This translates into CASSLGVEQFF.

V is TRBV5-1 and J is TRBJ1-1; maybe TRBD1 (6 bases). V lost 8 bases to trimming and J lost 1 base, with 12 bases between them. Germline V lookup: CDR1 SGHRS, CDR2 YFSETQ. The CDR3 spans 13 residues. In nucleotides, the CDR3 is TGCGCCAGTCAAGGGACAAGGAACACTGAAGCTTTCTTT. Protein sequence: CASQGTRNTEAFF.